This TCR beta chain was observed in a study of T cells in Graves' hyperthyroidism and ophthalmopathy. About the study: Peripheral blood specimens were obtained at initial diagnosis, prior to any treatment.

Germline lookup yields CDR1 SGHAT and CDR2 FQNNGV. Trimming took off 8 bases at V and 4 bases at J, with 18 bases between the two ends. This CDR3 has 15 amino acids. This clonotype was seen at least ten times. Its antigen is currently unknown. The study, taken as a whole, reports: Ophthalmopathy cases were set apart from stable hyperthyroidism by a 13 V-J model.

Using RNA transcripts as the source, TCR beta CDR3 regions were amplified. First-round RT-PCR of the TCR CDR3 relied on the HTBI primer set. MiXCR, run by TCRdb on the multiplex PCR reads, gives a single entry per CDR3 protein. The sample consists of 380,000 or so distinct CDR3 sequences, around 14% of them appearing once. This TCR derives from a woman in her twenties or thirties with Graves' hyperthyroidism. The chain combines TRBV11-2 with TRBJ2-1; possible D gene TRBD1, 6 bases. The sequenced sample was blood. Written as DNA, the CDR3 is TGTGCCAGCGTTTCTAGCAGGGGCCTGTACAATGAGCAGTTCTTC. This encodes CASVSSRGLYNEQFF.